This passage covers 9 T cell receptor beta chains from one sample sequenced in a study of identical twins (dated by TCRdb to the mid-2010s). Libraries were constructed by 5' RACE. The sequencer listed for this sample is Illumina HiSeq 2000. Through fastp at Q25 and MiXCR, TCRdb rebuilt clones from the public reads, retaining in-frame beta chains. Entries are consolidated by CDR3 protein sequence, retaining the most common genes and DNA. In this sample the table shows around 650,000 distinct CDR3 sequences, around 7.5% of which occur a single time. The ten largest clones add up to 1.5% to 2% of the sample. These data also formed part of another study, on yellow fever vaccine responses in identical twins.

Material for sequencing was PBMCs. These receptors all come from a woman younger than 35 in good health.

This chain joins TRBV20-1 and TRBJ2-5; 7 nucleotides line up with TRBD2. Germline CDR1 and CDR2: DFQATT and SNEGSKA (reference sequence). V was pared by 0 bases and J by 7 bases, with 8 bases of the junction left unmatched. This CDR3 is 14 amino acids long. In DNA, the CDR3 is TGCAGTGCTAGAGAGTGGGAGGGCCTAGGGACCCAGTACTTC. Its translation is CSAREWEGLGTQYF.

In DNA, the CDR3 is TGTGCCACCAGCACCGACAGGGGTCTGAACACTGAAGCTTTCTTT. Protein product: CATSTDRGLNTEAFF. This rearrangement joins TRBV15 to TRBJ1-1; 8 bases align to TRBD1. This CDR3 is built from 15 residues. From germline, CDR1 is LNHNV and CDR2 YYDKDF (reference sequence). Trimming took 4 bases from V and 0 from J; bases not matched to a gene: 4.

The genes are TRBV7-9 and TRBJ2-3, with D unclear. Germline V gene lookup returns CDR1 SEHNR and CDR2 FQNEAQ (reference sequence). The CDR3 consists of 13 residues. Trimming shortened V by 5 bases and J by 2 bases, and 8 bases separated the two germline ends. The CDR3 DNA follows: TGTGCCAGCAGCGCCCCGTTCACAGATACGCAGTATTTT. It codes for CASSAPFTDTQYF.

This chain uses TRBV2 with TRBJ2-3; the D gene could be TRBD1 or TRBD2 (5 bases each). V lost 7 bases, J lost 0 bases, and 14 bases lay in between. The CDR3 has 15 residues. Looked up from germline, CDR1 is SNHLY and CDR2 is FYNNEI. The CDR3 is CASILRGSSTDTQYF. CDR3 DNA: TGTGCCAGCATTCTGAGGGGCTCTAGCACAGATACGCAGTATTTT.

This clonotype has just a few counts. This chain links TRBV12-3 or TRBV12-4 with TRBJ2-1; TRBD2 aligns across 11 bases. V shed 2 bases and J 6 bases; nucleotides not matched to a gene: 9. The CDR3 extends over 17 amino acids. CDR3 sequence reads: CASSLSLGLAGGNEQFF. The CDR3 bases are TGTGCCAGCAGTTTATCGTTAGGCCTAGCGGGAGGCAATGAGCAGTTCTTC.

This chain connects TRBV5-4 to TRBJ2-5, with unresolved D. CDR1 is SGHNT and CDR2 is YYREEE in the germline V gene (reference sequence). V lost 1 base and J lost 2, with 12 bases in between. There are 15 residues in the CDR3. The chain's CDR3 is CASSLSLGLQETQYF. CDR3 DNA: TGTGCCAGCAGCTTGAGCCTAGGTCTGCAAGAGACCCAGTACTTC.

The table lists this clonotype with a few counts. This rearrangement joins TRBV4-1 to TRBJ2-1, with D perhaps TRBD2 (5 bases). The V gene's germline CDR1 is MGHRA and CDR2 YSYEKL. V shed 1 base and J shed 9 bases, with 10 bases lying between them. The CDR3 has 13 residues. In DNA, the CDR3 is TGCGCCAGCAGCCAAGTGGAGGTACGTGAGCAGTTCTTC. Protein product: CASSQVEVREQFF.

The chain combines TRBV6-5 with TRBJ2-1; weak D call: TRBD2 (6 bases). Germline-derived CDR1 and CDR2 are MNHEY and SVGAGI. There are 15 residues in the CDR3. V was trimmed by 4 bases and J by 2 bases, leaving 12 bases between them. CDR3 in amino acids: CASSWAGSPYNEQFF. Written as DNA, the CDR3 is TGTGCCAGCAGTTGGGCGGGAAGCCCCTACAATGAGCAGTTCTTC.

This clonotype was counted a few times. The chain joins TRBV5-1 to TRBJ2-7, with 11 nucleotides matching TRBD2. J was trimmed by 4 bases and V by 0 bases; bases with no gene match: 6. The CDR3 loop spans 16 amino acids. Per the germline V gene, CDR1 is SGHRS and CDR2 is YFSETQ. CDR3 sequence: CASSLGGTSGSYEQYF. The CDR3 DNA sequence: TGCGCCAGCAGCTTGGGAGGGACTAGCGGATCGTACGAGCAGTACTTC.